This T cell receptor beta chain was recovered during a study of response to subunit inactivated influenza vaccine. TCRdb reanalysed the RT-PCR reads using MiXCR and keeps one entry per CDR3 protein. Here the sample spans 450,000 to 600,000 distinct CDR3 sequences, 7.6% being singletons. This clonotype was detected a few times. Germline CDR1 SQVTM, CDR2 ANQGSEA. The CDR3 has 13 residues. The ends lost 4 bases at V and 3 bases at J; junction bases unmatched: 5. Source: PBMCs from blood, taken less than 25 months after vaccination. The rearrangement uses TRBV29-1 and TRBJ1-1; 7 positions agree with TRBD1. This sequence was found in a man between 50 and 75 years old who received an inactivated influenza vaccine. The CDR3 loop reads CSVGYRGDTEAFF. The CDR3 region has the DNA TGCAGCGTTGGTTACAGGGGCGACACTGAAGCTTTCTTT.